This TCR beta chain was obtained from a study of shared clonotypes between healthy human individuals. Trimming removed 0 bases at V and 3 bases at J, with 12 bases between. The CDR3 totals 16 residues. Germline assignment: CDR1 MRHNA and CDR2 SNTAGT. Participating donors were healthy, HIV-negative adults free of recent acute infections or vaccinations. All participating donors were Caucasian adults from Nashville, Tennessee. Study results and limitations: Shared clonotypes across all four donors exceeded non-shared ones in generation probability. Rarefaction gave evidence that sorted-subset sequencing remained incomplete despite large depth.

A note on this clone: Antigen specificity is unknown.

Generated by immunoSEQ multiplex PCR, the TCRdb table keeps only in-frame clones and is missing some. The data show hundreds of thousands of clones, with around 70% seen just once and roughly a tenth held by the top ten. Sequenced: memory CD4+ T cells sorted from blood. The subset is: CD45RA-negative fraction. This sequence joins TRBV6-4 and TRBJ2-1; no clear D gene. This sequence originates from a man in his thirties or forties in good health. CDR3 protein: CASSDSPGELYNEQFF. CDR3 sequence (DNA): TGTGCCAGCAGTGACTCACCGGGCGAACTCTACAATGAGCAGTTCTTC.